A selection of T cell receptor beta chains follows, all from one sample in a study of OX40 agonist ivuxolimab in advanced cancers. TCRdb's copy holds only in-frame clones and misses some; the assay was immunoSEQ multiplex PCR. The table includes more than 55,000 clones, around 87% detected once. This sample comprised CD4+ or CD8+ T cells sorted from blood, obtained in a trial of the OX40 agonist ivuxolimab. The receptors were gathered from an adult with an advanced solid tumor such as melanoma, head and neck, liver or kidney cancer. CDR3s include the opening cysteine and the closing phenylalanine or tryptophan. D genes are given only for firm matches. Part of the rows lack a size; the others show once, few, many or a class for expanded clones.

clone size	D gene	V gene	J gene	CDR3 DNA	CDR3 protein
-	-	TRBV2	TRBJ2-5	TGTGCCAGCAGCGGGGGCGTAGAGACCCAGTACTTC	CASSGGVETQYF
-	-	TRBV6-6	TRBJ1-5	TGTGCCAGCAGTTACGGTCGGCAGATTAATCAGCCCCAGCATTTT	CASSYGRQINQPQHF
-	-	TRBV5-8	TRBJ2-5	TGTGCCAGCTACCAAAGACAGCACCAAGAGACCCAGTACTTC	CASYQRQHQETQYF
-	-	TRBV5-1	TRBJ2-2	TGCGCCAGCAGCTTGGCACAGCCTAGCACCGGGGAGCTGTTTTTT	CASSLAQPSTGELFF
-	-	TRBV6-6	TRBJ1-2	TGTGCCAGCAGGGAAGGACCCGGCTACACCTTC	CASREGPGYTF
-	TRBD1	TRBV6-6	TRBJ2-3	TGTGCCAGCAGTTCAGGGGGCATTGCAGATACGCAGTATTTT	CASSSGGIADTQYF
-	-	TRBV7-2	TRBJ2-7	TGTGCCAGCAGCCTCGGGACGGAGCCCTACGAGCAGTACTTC	CASSLGTEPYEQYF
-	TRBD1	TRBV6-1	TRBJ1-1	TGTGCCAGCAGGTTCGACAGGGACACTGAAGCTTTCTTT	CASRFDRDTEAFF
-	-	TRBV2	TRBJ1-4	TGTGCCAGTTCCGAAGGCGCAACTAATGAAAAACTGTTTTTT	CASSEGATNEKLFF
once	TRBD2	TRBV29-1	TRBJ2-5	TGCAGCGGACGACTAGCGGGGGTTCCCCAAGAGACCCAGTACTTC	CSGRLAGVPQETQYF
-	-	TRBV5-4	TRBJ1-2	TGTGCCAGCAGCCCGTACAGGGAGGGCTATGGCTACACCTTC	CASSPYREGYGYTF
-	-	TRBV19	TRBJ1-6	TGTGCCAGTAGTAAGGAAGTCGGCGGCCGATCTAATTCACCCCTCCACTTT	CASSKEVGGRSNSPLHF
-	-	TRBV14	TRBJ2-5	TGTGCCAGCAGCCAAGGGGCTCGTTCGGAGACCCAGTACTTC	CASSQGARSETQYF
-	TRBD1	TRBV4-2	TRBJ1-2	TGTGCCAGCAGCCAAAGACAGGGAAGAACGGAAGGCTACACCTTC	CASSQRQGRTEGYTF
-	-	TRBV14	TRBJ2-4	TGTGCCAGCAGCCTTAGGCCAGGGACGGCCAAAAACATTCAGTACTTC	CASSLRPGTAKNIQYF
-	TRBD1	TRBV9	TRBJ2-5	TGTGCCAGCAGCGTAGGAGGGGGACAGACCCAAGAGACCCAGTACTTC	CASSVGGGQTQETQYF
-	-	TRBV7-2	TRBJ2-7	TGTGCCAGCAGCTTAGCGGGGGGCCCAGGGTACGAGCAGTACTTC	CASSLAGGPGYEQYF
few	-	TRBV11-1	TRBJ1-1	TGTGCCAGCAGCTTACAGGGGAACGGGGGGACTGAAGCTTTCTTT	CASSLQGNGGTEAFF
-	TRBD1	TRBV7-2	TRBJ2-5	TGTGCCAGCAGCTTAGACGGGACAGGACGAGGCGCCCAGTACTTC	CASSLDGTGRGAQYF
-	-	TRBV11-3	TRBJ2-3	TGTGCCAGCAGCTTAGGGGCAGGGGCGATTTTGGATACGCAGTATTTT	CASSLGAGAILDTQYF
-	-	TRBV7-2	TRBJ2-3	TGTGCCAGCAGCTTAAACGGAGGTGCAGATACGCAGTATTTT	CASSLNGGADTQYF
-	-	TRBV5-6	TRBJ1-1	TGTGCCAGCAGCTTGGTTCGGGGGGCTGAAGCTTTCTTT	CASSLVRGAEAFF
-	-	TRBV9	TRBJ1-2	TGTGCCAGCAGCCTGGAGAGGGGCGTGAATGGCTACACCTTC	CASSLERGVNGYTF
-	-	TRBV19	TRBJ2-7	TGTGCCAGTAGTATTCGGCCCGGGTACGAGCAGTACTTC	CASSIRPGYEQYF
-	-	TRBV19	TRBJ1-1	TGTGCCAGTAGTATTTGGTCTCAGGGGCAGGGCACTGAAGCTTTCTTT	CASSIWSQGQGTEAFF
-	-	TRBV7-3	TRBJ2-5	TGTGCCAGCAGCCCCGGGTCGGGGGCTAAAGAGACCCAGTACTTC	CASSPGSGAKETQYF
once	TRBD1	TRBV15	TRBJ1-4	TGTGCCACCAGCCGGGACAGGGTTGGTGAAAAACTGTTTTTT	CATSRDRVGEKLFF
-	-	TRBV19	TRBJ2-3	TGTGCCAGTACCCTGACAAACGGCAGAGGGGGCACAGATACGCAGTATTTT	CASTLTNGRGGTDTQYF
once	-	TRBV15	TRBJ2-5	TGTGCCACCGGGTATACCGAGACCCAGTACTTC	CATGYTETQYF
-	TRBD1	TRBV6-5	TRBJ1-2	TGTGCCAGCAGTTACTCCGACAGGGATGGTTACACCTTC	CASSYSDRDGYTF
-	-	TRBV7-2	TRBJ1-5	TGTGCCAGCAGCTTAGGGACAGATCAGCCCCAGCATTTT	CASSLGTDQPQHF
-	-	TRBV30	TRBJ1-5	TGTGCCTGGAGTGGAGGGTGGGGGAATCAGCCCCAGCATTTT	CAWSGGWGNQPQHF
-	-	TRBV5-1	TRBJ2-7	TGCGCCAGCAGTCCAAAGAACCCGGCCGGGGACGAGCAGTACTTC	CASSPKNPAGDEQYF
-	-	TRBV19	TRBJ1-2	TGTGCCAGTAGTATTGACAGCGCGAACTATGGCTACACCTTC	CASSIDSANYGYTF
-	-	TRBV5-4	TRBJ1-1	TGTGCCAGCAGTTCCTTAGGAGGGACTGAAGCTTTCTTT	CASSSLGGTEAFF
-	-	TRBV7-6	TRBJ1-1	TGTGCCAGCAGCCCGACGGTGAACACTGAAGCTTTCTTT	CASSPTVNTEAFF
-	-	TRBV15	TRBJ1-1	TGTGCCACATCCTCAGGATTCGTTGAAGCTTTCTTT	CATSSGFVEAFF
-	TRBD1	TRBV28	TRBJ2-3	TGTGCCAGCTTCCCCACTGCCACAGGGGTAGTACCCACAGATACGCAGTATTTT	CASFPTATGVVPTDTQYF
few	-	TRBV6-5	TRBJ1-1	TGTGCCAGCAGTCGAAGGGGGGACTCCGAAGCTTTCTTT	CASSRRGDSEAFF
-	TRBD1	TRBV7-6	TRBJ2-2	TGTGCCAGCAGCCAACTTGCCGGGACAGGGGCGAACACCGGGGAGCTGTTTTTT	CASSQLAGTGANTGELFF
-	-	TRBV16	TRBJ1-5	TGTGCCAGCAGCCAATCGACCATCCTCCAGCCCCAGCATTTT	CASSQSTILQPQHF
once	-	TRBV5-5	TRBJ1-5	TGTGCCAGCAGCTTGGAGGTGGGCAATCAGCCCCAGCATTTT	CASSLEVGNQPQHF
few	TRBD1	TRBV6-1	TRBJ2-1	TGTGCCAGCAGTGTAGACAGGGCCGAGCAGTTCTTC	CASSVDRAEQFF
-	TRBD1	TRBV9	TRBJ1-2	TGTGCCAGCAGCCTAGGGGGCGCCTTAAACTATGGCTACACCTTC	CASSLGGALNYGYTF
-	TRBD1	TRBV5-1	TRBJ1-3	TGCGCCAGCAGCCAGGACAGGGGGCGCGGAAACACCATATATTTT	CASSQDRGRGNTIYF
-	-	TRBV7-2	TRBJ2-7	TGTGCCAGCAGCCCTAGTGGGTACGAGCAGTACTTC	CASSPSGYEQYF
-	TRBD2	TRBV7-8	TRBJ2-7	TGTGCCAGCAGCTCGATAAGTAGCGGGGCCTACGAGCAGTACTTC	CASSSISSGAYEQYF
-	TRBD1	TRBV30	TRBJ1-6	TGTGCCTGGAGTCCGACAGGGGCCCGGGGATCACCCCTCCACTTT	CAWSPTGARGSPLHF
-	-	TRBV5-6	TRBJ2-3	TGTGCCAGCAGCCCGAGGGGACCAGATACGCAGTATTTT	CASSPRGPDTQYF
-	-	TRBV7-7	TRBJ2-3	TGTGCCAGCAGCTTAGCAGGATTGGATACGCAGTATTTT	CASSLAGLDTQYF
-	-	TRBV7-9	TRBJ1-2	TGTGCCCATAGTCAGGAGAGCTACACCTTC	CAHSQESYTF
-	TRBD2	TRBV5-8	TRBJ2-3	TGTGCCAGCAGCTTCAGACTAGCGTCGACCGGTACGCAGTATTTT	CASSFRLASTGTQYF
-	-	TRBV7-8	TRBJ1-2	TGTGCCAGCAGCCGCCTATCGACAACAGGGCCGACTAACTATGGCTACACCTTC	CASSRLSTTGPTNYGYTF